The rows below give T cell receptor beta chains drawn from one sample of a study of blood T cell repertoires in COVID-19. Data came from immunoSEQ multiplex PCR; TCRdb stores just in-frame clones and leaves some out. This table holds 110,000 or so clones, approximately 72% found once. The source material was peripheral blood. These receptors came from a woman in her sixties or seventies with acute or convalescent COVID-19. Both conserved end residues are part of each CDR3. D genes are given only for firm matches. Where a row states a size, it is once, few, many or the class of an expanded clone; other rows omit it.

D gene	V gene	J gene	clone size	CDR3 DNA	CDR3 protein
TRBD1	TRBV7-2	TRBJ1-5	.	TGTGCCAGCAGCCTAGGGACAGCCCAATATCAGCCCCAGCATTTT	CASSLGTAQYQPQHF
.	TRBV30	TRBJ1-5	.	TGTGCCTGGAGTGCGGGTAGGGAGTACCAGCCCCAGCATTTT	CAWSAGREYQPQHF
.	TRBV19	TRBJ1-2	.	TGTGCCAGTAGTACACTGAACTATGGCTACACCTTC	CASSTLNYGYTF
.	TRBV19	TRBJ1-1	.	TGTGCCAGTAGTATCTCCGGGATTGGTGAAGCTTTCTTT	CASSISGIGEAFF
.	TRBV4-1	TRBJ2-7	.	TGCGCCAGCAGCCCAGGGCCAGGATCCTACGAGCAGTACTTC	CASSPGPGSYEQYF
TRBD1	TRBV5-1	TRBJ2-3	.	TGCGCCAGCAGCTTGGCTGGACACAACAGGGGTAACACAGATACGCAGTATTTT	CASSLAGHNRGNTDTQYF
TRBD1	TRBV15	TRBJ2-7	.	TGTGCCACCAGCAGGGCTCTGGACAGGGAGCACGAGCAGTACTTC	CATSRALDREHEQYF
.	TRBV21-1	TRBJ1-3	.	TGTGCCAGCAGCAAAGGGACAGAAGGAAACACCATATATTTT	CASSKGTEGNTIYF
.	TRBV5-1	TRBJ2-3	.	TGCGCCAGCAGCTTGGCCGAGGGTGCAGATACGCAGTATTTT	CASSLAEGADTQYF
.	TRBV11-2	TRBJ2-5	.	TGTGCCAGCAGCTTAGTAAGACCGGGGGAGACCCAGTACTTC	CASSLVRPGETQYF
TRBD1	TRBV11-2	TRBJ1-6	.	TGTGCCAGCAGCCACAGGGGCGGACCCCTCCACTTT	CASSHRGGPLHF
TRBD1	TRBV11-1	TRBJ2-5	.	TGTGCCAGCAGCCCCGTCGGACAGGGGGTGGGACAGACCCAGTACTTC	CASSPVGQGVGQTQYF
TRBD1	TRBV19	TRBJ1-1	.	TGTGCCAGTAGTGATCGGACAGGAGACTACACTGAAGCTTTCTTT	CASSDRTGDYTEAFF
.	TRBV5-8	TRBJ1-1	.	TGTGCCAGCAGGAACAGGGCGGCGAACACTGAAGCTTTCTTT	CASRNRAANTEAFF
.	TRBV5-6	TRBJ2-2	.	TGTGCCAGCAGCTTGGTGGGTAGCGGGAACACCGGGGAGCTGTTTTTT	CASSLVGSGNTGELFF
TRBD1	TRBV29-1	TRBJ1-1	.	TGCAGCGTAATCCGGGGACAGCGGAACACTGAAGCTTTCTTT	CSVIRGQRNTEAFF
.	TRBV10-1	TRBJ1-1	.	TGCGCCAGCAGTCTCAGACAGTCCAACACTGAAGCTTTCTTT	CASSLRQSNTEAFF
TRBD1	TRBV27	TRBJ1-2	.	TGTGCCAGCAGCCTAAGGTCGGGACAGGGTTATGGCTACACCTTC	CASSLRSGQGYGYTF
.	TRBV5-1	TRBJ1-1	.	TGCGCCAGCAGCGGGGGGGGTCCCCTGAACACTGAAGCTTTCTTT	CASSGGGPLNTEAFF
.	TRBV18	TRBJ1-2	.	TGTGCCAGCTCCCTCCAATCGGGGTATGGCTACACCTTC	CASSLQSGYGYTF
.	TRBV5-1	TRBJ2-1	once	TGCGCCAGTGCCCTCGGGGAACGCTCCTACAATGAGCAGTTCTTC	CASALGERSYNEQFF
.	TRBV7-6	TRBJ1-2	.	TGTGCCAGCAGCCCCGGACAGTTCTATGGCTACACCTTC	CASSPGQFYGYTF
.	TRBV6-5	TRBJ1-1	.	TGTGCCAGCAAACCTCAGGGGAACACTGAAGCTTTCTTT	CASKPQGNTEAFF
.	TRBV3-1/TRBV3-2	TRBJ1-3	few	TGTGCCAGCAGCCAAGACAGGGTCTCTGGAAACACCATATATTTT	CASSQDRVSGNTIYF
TRBD1	TRBV5-1	TRBJ2-3	few	TGCGCCAGCAGCCCAGGGGGGACAGGTACTAGCACAGATACGCAGTATTTT	CASSPGGTGTSTDTQYF
.	TRBV2	TRBJ2-7	.	TGTGCCAGCAATCGGGGAGGACCCCTCTCTGGCGAGCAGTACTTC	CASNRGGPLSGEQYF
.	TRBV5-1	TRBJ1-6	.	TGCGCCAGCAGCTTGGGGACAGAGATTTATAATTCACCCCTCCACTTT	CASSLGTEIYNSPLHF
.	TRBV3-1/TRBV3-2	TRBJ1-1	once	TGTGCCAGCAGCCAAGATCGGGCAGGGCGAGCTTTCTTT	CASSQDRAGRAFF
.	TRBV18	TRBJ1-3	once	TGTGCCAGCTCACCCTATGGCGGGGGCTCTGGAAACACCATATATTTT	CASSPYGGGSGNTIYF
TRBD1	TRBV6-5	TRBJ1-1	.	TGTGCCAGCAGGGATCACAGGGGTTACACTGAAGCTTTCTTT	CASRDHRGYTEAFF
.	TRBV30	TRBJ1-2	.	TGTGCCTGGAGTGTACGTCGGGGGAGCTATGGCTACACCTTC	CAWSVRRGSYGYTF
.	TRBV5-6	TRBJ1-2	.	TGTGCCAGCAGCTTGGGCCGGGGTGGCTATGGCTACACCTTC	CASSLGRGGYGYTF
TRBD1	TRBV7-2	TRBJ2-6	once	TGTGCCAGCAGCTGGGCGGGGACAGGGAACTCTGGGGCCAACGTCCTGACTTTC	CASSWAGTGNSGANVLTF
TRBD1	TRBV5-1	TRBJ2-1	.	TGCGCCAGCCGCCTCTCGGGACAGGTGGGAAATGAGCAGTTCTTC	CASRLSGQVGNEQFF
.	TRBV5-6	TRBJ2-7	.	TGTGCCAGCAGCTTGTCCGGAAGCCAGCACTACTACGAGCAGTACTTC	CASSLSGSQHYYEQYF
.	TRBV10-2	TRBJ1-4	.	TGCGCCAGCAGGCCTACAGGGTTTGGGGGTGAAAAACTGTTTTTT	CASRPTGFGGEKLFF
.	TRBV6-5	TRBJ1-6	.	TGTGCCAGCAAAAGGGAGGGGCAGCTCCCCTCGCCCCTCCACTTT	CASKREGQLPSPLHF
.	TRBV7-2	TRBJ1-4	few	TGTGCCAGCAGCGGAGCTCGCTCTCTAAGGGAAAAACTGTTTTTT	CASSGARSLREKLFF
TRBD2	TRBV5-4	TRBJ2-7	few	TGTGCCAGCAGCTTGGGCGGGGGGTCCTCCTCCTACGAGCAGTACTTC	CASSLGGGSSSYEQYF
.	TRBV25-1	TRBJ1-3	.	TGTGCCAGCAGTGATAGGCAGGGATTAAACACCATATATTTT	CASSDRQGLNTIYF
.	TRBV7-2	TRBJ2-7	.	TGTGCCAGCAGCTTCCTTCCCTACGAGCAGTACTTC	CASSFLPYEQYF
.	TRBV30	TRBJ2-7	.	TGTGCCTGGAGTTTCAGGGGCGAATACTACGAGCAGTACTTC	CAWSFRGEYYEQYF
.	TRBV4-1	TRBJ1-3	.	TGCGCCAGCAGCCAAGATCGGTTAAACACCATATATTTT	CASSQDRLNTIYF
TRBD1	TRBV12-3/TRBV12-4	TRBJ2-7	.	TGTGCCAGCAGGGGGACAGGGGGCCGTGAGCAGTACTTC	CASRGTGGREQYF
TRBD1	TRBV4-1	TRBJ1-5	.	TGCGCCAGCAGCCCCCGGGACAGCGACTCGCGGCCCCAGCATTTT	CASSPRDSDSRPQHF
.	TRBV5-1	TRBJ2-5	once	TGCGCCAGCAGCTTGGACAGGCCAAGGGAGACCCAGTACTTC	CASSLDRPRETQYF
.	TRBV10-2	TRBJ1-1	.	TGCGCCAGCCTGGGCTCCATTACGCGGGTTAACACTGAAGCTTTCTTT	CASLGSITRVNTEAFF
TRBD1	TRBV15	TRBJ1-4	.	TGTGCCACCAGCAGAGATCCCCGACAGGGTCTCAAACTGTTTTTT	CATSRDPRQGLKLFF
.	TRBV5-1	TRBJ1-2	.	TGCGCCAGCAGCTTGGAGTGGGCAGCTGATGGCTACACCTTC	CASSLEWAADGYTF
TRBD1	TRBV5-4	TRBJ1-4	.	TGTGCCAGCAGCTTGGCGACAGGGAAGAACGAAAAACTGTTTTTT	CASSLATGKNEKLFF
.	TRBV9	TRBJ2-7	.	TGTGCCAGCAGCGTAGGGCAGGGATCCGAGCAGTACTTC	CASSVGQGSEQYF
TRBD2	TRBV6-5	TRBJ2-7	few	TGTGCCAGCGGTAGCGGGGGGGCACAAGAGCAGTACTTC	CASGSGGAQEQYF
TRBD2	TRBV6-2/TRBV6-3	TRBJ2-5	.	TGTGCCAGCAGTACCATTGGCGGGGGGGCAGAGACCCAGTACTTC	CASSTIGGGAETQYF
TRBD2	TRBV3-1/TRBV3-2	TRBJ2-7	few	TGTGCCAGCAGCCAAGGGGTTGCTAGCGGGTACGAGCAGTACTTC	CASSQGVASGYEQYF
.	TRBV11-2	TRBJ2-1	.	TGTGCCAGCAGCCCCGAGGTCAACAATGAGCAGTTCTTC	CASSPEVNNEQFF